This T cell receptor beta chain derives from a study of T cell responses to AZD1222 COVID-19 vaccine. General study results and limits: The donor cohort was predominantly white British with a female majority, and clonal diversity may have been underestimated. Sampled repertoires all dated from after the peak T cell response.

CDR3 size: 14 residues. Germline CDR1 and CDR2: SGHNT and YENEEA. V lost 5 bases and J 4 bases, leaving 13 bases between the germline ends. This clone was seen once. Its target is unknown. Only in-frame clones appear in the TCRdb table, and some are missing; sequencing was by immunoSEQ multiplex PCR. The data contain nearly 90,000 clones, about 89% of them seen just once; the ten biggest clones take up about 6.1%. The specimen comprised peripheral blood, sampled 28 days after the second AZD1222 dose. This chain links TRBV11-3 with TRBJ2-3; TRBD1 might be the D (6 bases). The sequence derives from an adult who received the AZD1222 COVID-19 vaccine. The CDR3 protein is CASSPSRGSDTQYF. The DNA of the CDR3 is TGTGCCAGCAGCCCTAGTAGGGGGTCAGATACGCAGTATTTT.